The T cell receptor (beta chain) under discussion was sequenced for a study of blood T cells in healthy people across ages. Peripheral blood from each donor was collected in a volume of approximately 9.2 milliliters. Every sample gave at least 5.5 micrograms of total RNA when it was extracted. Germline V gives CDR1 LNHNV, CDR2 YYDKDF (reference sequence). Trimming at V came to 5 bases and at J to 4 bases, leaving 14 bases not matched to a gene. The CDR3 contains 16 residues. For the second PCR, which ran for roughly 6 to 11 cycles, a sample-barcoded 5' primer and a J-beta primer mix were used. TCRdb re-derived calls from the 5' RACE reads in MiXCR, one entry per CDR3 protein. The repertoire has 650,000 to 700,000 distinct CDR3 sequences, roughly half of them found once; the top ten carry less than 15%. Study findings and constraints: Comparison with aged donors showed that long-lived donors had more naive CD4+ cells and higher diversity. In these data, TCR beta diversity tracked strongly with naive T cell percentage.

With respect to this clonotype: What it recognizes is unknown.

This TCR derives from an elderly woman in good health. Sequencing input: blood. The chain recombines TRBV15 with TRBJ2-7; TRBD1 matches at 7 bases. CDR3 sequence reads: CATSSGIGQGVYEQYF. The DNA for the CDR3 is TGTGCCACCAGCTCCGGAATTGGTCAGGGGGTATACGAGCAGTACTTC.